Below, 20 T cell receptor beta chains from the same sample are listed, as sequenced in a study of cytomegalovirus exposure and HLA in healthy donors. PCR amplification relied on 60 Vbeta primers (plus 13 Jbeta primers). Measured with immunoSEQ multiplex PCR; TCRdb has only the in-frame clones, and not every one. The sample carries roughly 200,000 clones, about 80% recorded once. Sequencing used PBMCs. Receptors originate from a woman aged 60-75 years in good health and CMV-seropositive.

The gene calls are TRBV9 and TRBJ1-2, with 7 bases lining up with TRBD1. This CDR3 region has 14 residues. J lost 2 bases, V lost 0 bases, and 1 base had no gene match. Germline V gene lookup returns CDR1 SGDLS and CDR2 YYNGEE. The CDR3: CASSVGRGNYGYTF. The CDR3, as DNA: TGTGCCAGCAGCGTAGGCAGGGGGAACTATGGCTACACCTTC.

The gene calls are TRBV18 and TRBJ2-4, with 9 bases fitting TRBD1. J lost 4 bases, V lost 3 bases, and 1 base had no gene match. From germline, CDR1 is KGHSH and CDR2 LQKENI. There are 14 residues in the CDR3. CDR3 amino acids: CASSPDRGKNIQYF. DNA for the CDR3: TGTGCCAGCTCACCGGACAGGGGTAAAAACATTCAGTACTTC.

This chain uses TRBV6-1 with TRBJ1-1; no firm D call. The V and J ends lost 2 bases and 1 base respectively, with 8 bases between them. The CDR3 is 14 amino acids. Germline V CDR1 and CDR2: MNHNS, SASEGT. CDR3 sequence: CASSEWSRNTEAFF. CDR3 nucleotide sequence: TGTGCCAGCAGTGAATGGTCCAGGAACACTGAAGCTTTCTTT.

This clone is a singleton in its sample. This sequence joins TRBV19 and TRBJ1-2; weak D call: TRBD1 (5 bases). The CDR3 contains 13 residues. CDR1 LNHDA and CDR2 SQIVND come from the germline V gene (reference sequence). V was clipped by 7 bases and J by 8 bases, with 17 bases between them. The CDR3, as DNA: TGTGCCAGTATCCAGACAGCCCGAGGAGGCTACACCTTC. It codes for CASIQTARGGYTF.

V and J are TRBV5-6 and TRBJ1-4; TRBD1 matches 8 bases. The germline CDR1 and CDR2 sequences are SGHDT and YYEEEE. After removal of 3 bases from V and 13 bases from J, the junction contained 11 bases not matched to a gene. This CDR3 comprises 14 residues. The CDR3 region is CASSSGTGAFLLFF. The CDR3 nucleotides read TGTGCCAGCAGCTCCGGGACAGGAGCATTCCTACTGTTTTTT.

The chain links TRBV30 to TRBJ1-4, with D perhaps matching TRBD1 (6 bases). The CDR3 covers 15 residues. The V and J ends lost 2 bases and 6 bases respectively, with 16 bases between them. The germline V gene encodes CDR1 GTSNPN and CDR2 SVGIG (reference sequence). For the CDR3, the DNA is TGTGCCTGGAGTCGGCTCCGGGACAAGGATGAAAAACTGTTTTTT. Amino acid sequence: CAWSRLRDKDEKLFF.

This rearrangement joins TRBV2 to TRBJ2-3; D possibly corresponds to TRBD2 (5 bases). The germline gives CDR1 SNHLY, CDR2 FYNNEI. CDR3 length: 14 amino acids. V was clipped by 7 bases and J by 0 bases, with 11 bases between them. The CDR3 region has the DNA TGTGCCAGCATCCGGAGGCCTAGCACAGATACGCAGTATTTT. Translated, it gives CASIRRPSTDTQYF.

There are a few counts of this clone. J is TRBJ2-2 and V is TRBV5-6; tentatively, D is TRBD2 (7 bases). Germline assignment: CDR1 SGHDT and CDR2 YYEEEE. V lost 2 bases, J lost 6 bases, and 14 bases lay in between. There are 15 residues in the CDR3. The CDR3: CASSFRGGSPGELFF. The CDR3 DNA reads as TGTGCCAGCAGCTTCAGGGGCGGGAGCCCCGGGGAGCTGTTTTTT.

This clone appeared once. The CDR3 here is CASSSPEIHRTLNYGYTF. For the CDR3, the DNA is TGTGCCAGCAGCTCACCAGAAATTCACAGAACGCTTAACTATGGCTACACCTTC. The J gene is TRBJ1-2, the V gene TRBV7-9, with no clear D. The CDR3 loop spans 18 amino acids. CDR1 and CDR2 (germline): SEHNR, FQNEAQ (reference sequence). The germline V and J ends were trimmed by 4 bases and 1 base, with 22 bases remaining between them.

The chain joins TRBV28 to TRBJ2-1; D perhaps matches TRBD1 (6 bases). Between the trimmed V and J ends, which lost 5 bases and 11 bases, there was a span of 19 bases. The germline V gene encodes CDR1 MDHEN and CDR2 SYDVKM. This CDR3 is built from 14 residues. CDR3 bases: TGTGCCAGCAGTCCCACGGAATTGACAGGTCAGCAGTTCTTC. It codes for CASSPTELTGQQFF.

The chain uses TRBV29-1 and TRBJ1-2; D may be TRBD1 (6 bases). The CDR3 runs 16 residues. Looked up from germline, CDR1 is SQVTM and CDR2 is ANQGSEA. V shed 0 bases and J shed 1 base, with 15 bases lying between them. The CDR3 nucleotides are TGCAGCGTTGAAGATCGAGGGGCAGGGGTTAACTATGGCTACACCTTC. It codes for CSVEDRGAGVNYGYTF.

Turning to this clone: The sample carries other DNA sequences with the same CDR3. The chain carries TRBV30 and TRBJ1-2; 8 positions agree with TRBD1. Per germline, CDR1 GTSNPN and CDR2 SVGIG (reference sequence). V was clipped by 2 bases and J by 5 bases; unmatched bases: 4. CDR3 length: 13 amino acids. CDR3 protein: CAWSRDRPYGYTF. The CDR3 nucleotides are TGTGCCTGGAGTCGGGACAGGCCGTATGGCTACACCTTC.

V is TRBV28 and J is TRBJ1-2, with 7 positions matching TRBD1. Per the germline V gene, CDR1 is MDHEN and CDR2 is SYDVKM. The CDR3 length is 15 residues. V shed 4 bases, J shed 1 base, and the junction held 6 bases outside the gene matches. The DNA for the CDR3 is TGTGCCAGCAGTTCCTCGACAGGGTTTAACTATGGCTACACCTTC. Protein: CASSSSTGFNYGYTF.

The J gene is TRBJ2-1, the V gene TRBV2, with D possibly TRBD2 on 7 matching bases. This CDR3 region has 14 residues. V was cut by 4 bases and J by 9 bases, with 16 bases left in between. Germline CDR1 SNHLY, CDR2 FYNNEI. CDR3 nucleotides: TGTGCCAGCAGTGGTTACGGGGGGCAAAGTGAGCAGTTCTTC. This translates into CASSGYGGQSEQFF. Filled out from reference TRBV2 and TRBJ2-1, the complete variable domain reads EPEVTQTPSHQVTQMGQEVILRCVPISNHLYFYWYRQILGQKVEFLVSFYNNEISEKSEIFDDQFSVERPDGSNFTLKIRSTKLEDSAMYFCASSGYGGQSEQFFGPGTRLTVL.

The CDR3 reads CASSLSGGARNQYF. CDR3 DNA: TGTGCCAGCAGCCTAAGCGGGGGGGCTAGGAACCAGTACTTC. The gene calls are TRBV27 and TRBJ2-5; TRBD2 matches 10 bases. Looked up from germline, CDR1 is MNHEY and CDR2 is SMNVEV (reference sequence). CDR3 size: 14 residues. The V segment lost 6 bases and the J segment 10 bases; nucleotides outside the gene matches: 11.

V is TRBV7-2 and J is TRBJ2-3; D uncertain. Germline CDR1 is SGHTA and CDR2 is FQGNSA. The CDR3 loop spans 14 amino acids. The V and J ends lost 1 base and 2 bases respectively, with 7 bases between them. CDR3 DNA: TGTGCCAGCAGCTTAGGGCTCCACACAGATACGCAGTATTTT. This sequence encodes CASSLGLHTDTQYF.

The chain recombines TRBV5-4 with TRBJ2-5; 12 positions match TRBD1. This CDR3 has 15 amino acids. The V gene's germline CDR1 is SGHNT and CDR2 YYREEE (reference sequence). V shed 4 bases and J 1 base; nucleotides not matched to a gene: 2. CDR3: CASSRDRGPQETQYF. The CDR3 DNA reads as TGTGCCAGCAGCAGGGACAGGGGGCCCCAAGAGACCCAGTACTTC. Based on the CDR3 plus reference TRBV5-4 and TRBJ2-5, the full variable domain is ETGVTQSPTHLIKTRGQQVTLRCSSQSGHNTVSWYQQALGQGPQFIFQYYREEENGRGNFPPRFSGLQFPNYSSELNVNALELDDSALYLCASSRDRGPQETQYFGPGTRLLVL.

The chain carries TRBV29-1 and TRBJ2-7; 7 bases map to TRBD2. CDR1 and CDR2 (germline): SQVTM, ANQGSEA. CDR3 length equals 13 residues. J gave up 1 base and V 3 bases, and 3 bases lay outside the gene matches. Here the CDR3 reads CSVEGSGSYEQYF. CDR3 sequence (DNA): TGCAGCGTTGAGGGTAGCGGGTCCTACGAGCAGTACTTC.

This clone occurred a few times. The chain combines TRBV9 with TRBJ2-1, with TRBD2 matching 9 bases. Germline-derived CDR1 and CDR2 are SGDLS and YYNGEE. The CDR3 covers 15 residues. The J segment lost 8 bases and the V segment lost 4 bases, leaving 10 bases of the junction unmatched. The CDR3 region has the DNA TGTGCCAGCAGCACGGCGGGCGGGGGGGCCTATGAGCAGTTCTTC. It is translated as CASSTAGGGAYEQFF.

V and J are TRBV2 and TRBJ2-1; D is uncertain. From germline, CDR1 is SNHLY and CDR2 FYNNEI. Deletions cut 4 bases from V and 6 bases from J, with 13 bases between. CDR3 size: 14 residues. In nucleotides, the CDR3 is TGTGCCAGCAGTGGTGGAGTAGCCCGCAATGAGCAGTTCTTC. It codes for CASSGGVARNEQFF. Full variable domain (outside the CDR3, taken from reference TRBV2 and TRBJ2-1): EPEVTQTPSHQVTQMGQEVILRCVPISNHLYFYWYRQILGQKVEFLVSFYNNEISEKSEIFDDQFSVERPDGSNFTLKIRSTKLEDSAMYFCASSGGVARNEQFFGPGTRLTVL.